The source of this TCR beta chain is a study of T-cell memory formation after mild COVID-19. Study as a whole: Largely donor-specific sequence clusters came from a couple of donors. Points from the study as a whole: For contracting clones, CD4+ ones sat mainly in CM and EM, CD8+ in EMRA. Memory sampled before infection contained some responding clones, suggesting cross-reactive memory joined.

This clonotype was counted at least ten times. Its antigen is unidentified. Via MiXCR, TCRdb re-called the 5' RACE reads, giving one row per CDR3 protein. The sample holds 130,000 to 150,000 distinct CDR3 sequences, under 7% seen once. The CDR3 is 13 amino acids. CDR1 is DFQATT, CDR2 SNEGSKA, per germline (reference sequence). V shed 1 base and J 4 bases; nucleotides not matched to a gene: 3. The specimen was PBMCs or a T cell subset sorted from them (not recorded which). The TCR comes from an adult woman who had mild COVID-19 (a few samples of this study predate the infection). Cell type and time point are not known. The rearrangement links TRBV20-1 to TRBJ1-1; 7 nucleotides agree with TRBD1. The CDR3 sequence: CSARAQGGTEAFF. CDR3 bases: TGCAGTGCTAGAGCCCAGGGGGGCACTGAAGCTTTCTTT.